This TCR beta chain was identified during a study of CD8+CD57+ T cells in acquired aplastic anemia. Across the whole study: The study obtained an average of roughly 2.9 ug of DNA from sorted CD4+ and CD8+ cells. Average CD4+ read depth in healthy donors was around 10 million reads.

Comment on this clonotype: Its specificity is unknown.

CDR1 is KGHSH and CDR2 is LQKENI in the germline V gene. J was trimmed by 0 bases and V by 5 bases; bases with no gene match: 4. The CDR3 consists of 15 residues. The study, taken as a whole, reports: In CD8+ cells, Simpson's diversity showed no significant difference between patients and controls.

The study profiled TCR beta VDJ and CDR3 using genomic DNA as template. One entry per CDR3 protein, called by TCRdb with MiXCR from the reads. The sample consists of about 180,000 distinct CDR3 sequences, 45% to 50% of them appearing once. This clonotype was sampled from a human donor in good health. The chain recombines TRBV18 with TRBJ2-7; the match to TRBD2 covers 10 bases. Sequenced: sorted CD4+, CD8+, or CD8+CD57+ T cells (not recorded which) from PBMCs. CDR3 in amino acids: CASSGTSVSSYEQYF. CDR3 nucleotide sequence: TGTGCCAGCTCAGGGACTAGCGTCAGCTCCTACGAGCAGTACTTC.